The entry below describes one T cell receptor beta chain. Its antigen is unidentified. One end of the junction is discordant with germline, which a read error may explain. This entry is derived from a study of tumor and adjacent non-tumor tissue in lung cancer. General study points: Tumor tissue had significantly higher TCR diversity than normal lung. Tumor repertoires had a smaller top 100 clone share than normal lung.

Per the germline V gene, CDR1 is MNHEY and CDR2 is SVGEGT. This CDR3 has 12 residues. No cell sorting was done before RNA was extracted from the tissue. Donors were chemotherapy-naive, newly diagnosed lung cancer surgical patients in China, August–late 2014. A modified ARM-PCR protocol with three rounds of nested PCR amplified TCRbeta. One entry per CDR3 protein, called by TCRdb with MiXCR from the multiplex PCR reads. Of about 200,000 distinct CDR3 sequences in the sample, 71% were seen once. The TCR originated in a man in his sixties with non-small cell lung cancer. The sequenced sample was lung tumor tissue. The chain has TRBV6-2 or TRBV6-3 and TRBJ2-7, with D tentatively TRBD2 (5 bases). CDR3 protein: CANSYVGAEQYF. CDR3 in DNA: TGTGCCAACAGTTACGTGGGAGCCGAGCAGTACTTC.